The clone carrying this T cell receptor beta chain was recorded many times. The V segment lost 3 bases and the J segment 4 bases; nucleotides outside the gene matches: 1. Germline CDR1 reads DFQATT; CDR2 reads SNEGSKA (reference sequence). The CDR3 has 13 residues. The second PCR ran roughly 6 to 11 cycles with a sample-barcoded 5' primer and J-beta primers. Each cDNA molecule was tagged by a template-switch adaptor that had 12 random nucleotides. A single record per CDR3 protein comes from TCRdb applying MiXCR to the 5' RACE reads. The sample has 800,000 or so distinct CDR3 sequences; 35% to 60% are singletons. This specimen belongs to a study of blood T cells in healthy people across ages.

This sequence was found in a man aged 80 or over in good health. Sequences were obtained from blood. The gene calls are TRBV20-1 and TRBJ2-5, with 11 positions matching TRBD1. CDR3 DNA: TGCAGTGCTAGGGGACAGGGGGGAGAGACCCAGTACTTC. Its protein product is CSARGQGGETQYF.